This T cell receptor (beta chain) was observed in a study of metastatic and nonmetastatic thyroid tumors. Study as a whole: It was across blood and tumor or nodule tissue from malignant and benign thyroid patients that repertoires were compared. Regarding the study as a whole: Versus benign nodules, malignant thyroid tumors reportedly had significantly higher TCR beta diversity, in blood and tumor.

CDR1 and CDR2 (germline): SGHAT, FQNNGV. V lost 5 bases and J 5 bases, leaving 16 bases between the germline ends. CDR3 length: 15 residues. There were no patients who had received any treatment before thyroid surgery. Study processing details: The study built a papillary thyroid cancer distant-metastasis classifier from CDR3 differences across clinicopathological groups. TCRdb reassembled clones from the PCR reads with MiXCR. What appears here as the V and J calls and clone size reflects TCRdb's work, not the paper's. Found here are 22,000 or so clones, roughly a fifth of them singletons; the top ten hold 27%. Comment on this clone: What it binds is unknown.

Material for sequencing was blood. The V call is TRBV11-2, the J call TRBJ1-5; D unresolved. The source of this sequence is a female donor with papillary thyroid cancer or a benign thyroid nodule (not recorded which). Some clones in this sample may be carry-over from other donors' samples. CDR3 in amino acids: CASSLNSRADQPQHF. CDR3 nucleotides: TGTGCCAGCAGCCTAAACAGCCGGGCCGATCAGCCCCAGCATTTT.